Listed below are T cell receptor beta chains from one sample, sequenced in a study of shared clonotypes between healthy human individuals. The method was immunoSEQ multiplex PCR; TCRdb's version includes in-frame clones alone and lacks a portion of them. The profile shows some 1,400,000 clones, roughly 95% of them singletons. Sequenced input: naive CD4+ T cells sorted from blood. Source of these receptors: a man aged 25-40 years in good health. Both conserved end residues are part of each CDR3. The D gene is left open where the match is weak. Only part of the rows carry a size: once, few, many, or a class if the clone is expanded.

CDR3nt: TGTGCCAGCAGCGTAGAATCGGGGGGTTACGAGCAGTACTTC
CDR3aa: CASSVESGGYEQYF
j_gene: TRBJ2-7
abundance: -
d_gene: TRBD2
v_gene: TRBV9

CDR3nt: TGTGCCAGCAGCAAAGAGGGGACCCCGTACGAAAAACTGTTTTTT
CDR3aa: CASSKEGTPYEKLFF
j_gene: TRBJ1-4
abundance: -
d_gene: -
v_gene: TRBV9

CDR3nt: TGTGCCAGCAGTTTTTCAGGGGGTAGGAACGAGCAGTACTTC
CDR3aa: CASSFSGGRNEQYF
j_gene: TRBJ2-7
abundance: -
d_gene: TRBD1
v_gene: TRBV28

CDR3nt: TGTGCCAGCAAAAAGGGGGGGGCCGGGACTCAGAATATGGGTGAGCAGTTCTTC
CDR3aa: CASKKGGAGTQNMGEQFF
j_gene: TRBJ2-1
abundance: -
d_gene: -
v_gene: TRBV5-4

CDR3nt: TGTGCCAGCAGCCATAGCAGGTCGGATACGCAGTATTTT
CDR3aa: CASSHSRSDTQYF
j_gene: TRBJ2-3
abundance: -
d_gene: -
v_gene: TRBV28

CDR3nt: TGTGCCAGCAGCCACAGACGGGGAGGATACACTGAAGCTTTCTTT
CDR3aa: CASSHRRGGYTEAFF
j_gene: TRBJ1-1
abundance: -
d_gene: -
v_gene: TRBV6-5

CDR3nt: TGTGCCAGCAGCCCGCACAGGGGCGGTGGCTACACCTTC
CDR3aa: CASSPHRGGGYTF
j_gene: TRBJ1-2
abundance: -
d_gene: TRBD1
v_gene: TRBV5-4

CDR3nt: TGTGCCAGCAGCTTAGATAGGGACTTTGGAGGCTACACCTTC
CDR3aa: CASSLDRDFGGYTF
j_gene: TRBJ1-2
abundance: few
d_gene: -
v_gene: TRBV11-2

CDR3nt: TGTGCCTGGAGTGTAGTCAGCGTGGGTGGCTACACCTTC
CDR3aa: CAWSVVSVGGYTF
j_gene: TRBJ1-2
abundance: -
d_gene: -
v_gene: TRBV30

CDR3nt: TGTGCCAGCTCAGGTATCAGCGGAGTGGTTGGAAACACCATATATTTT
CDR3aa: CASSGISGVVGNTIYF
j_gene: TRBJ1-3
abundance: -
d_gene: -
v_gene: TRBV5-5

CDR3nt: TGCGCCAGCAGAACCGGGTACAATGAGCAGTTCTTC
CDR3aa: CASRTGYNEQFF
j_gene: TRBJ2-1
abundance: -
d_gene: -
v_gene: TRBV23-1

CDR3nt: TGTGCCAGTAGTATTTCACGGACAGGGGGGAATGAGCAGTTCTTC
CDR3aa: CASSISRTGGNEQFF
j_gene: TRBJ2-1
abundance: many
d_gene: TRBD1
v_gene: TRBV19

CDR3nt: TGCGCCAGCAGCTTGCTATCGGGGGCCGAGCAGTACTTC
CDR3aa: CASSLLSGAEQYF
j_gene: TRBJ2-7
abundance: -
d_gene: -
v_gene: TRBV5-1

CDR3nt: TGTGCCAGCTCTCCTACGGCGGACAGGGGGTTAAGCGGCTACACCTTC
CDR3aa: CASSPTADRGLSGYTF
j_gene: TRBJ1-2
abundance: -
d_gene: TRBD1
v_gene: TRBV18

CDR3nt: TGTGCCAGCAGCCGGGACAGGGGGGAAGAAAAACTGTTTTTT
CDR3aa: CASSRDRGEEKLFF
j_gene: TRBJ1-4
abundance: -
d_gene: TRBD1
v_gene: TRBV7-9

CDR3nt: TGTGCCAGCAGCGCTTCGACAGGGGGCAATCAGCCCCAGCATTTT
CDR3aa: CASSASTGGNQPQHF
j_gene: TRBJ1-5
abundance: once
d_gene: TRBD1
v_gene: TRBV9

CDR3nt: TGTGCCAGCAATGGGGACAGAGTTTATGGCTACACCTTC
CDR3aa: CASNGDRVYGYTF
j_gene: TRBJ1-2
abundance: -
d_gene: TRBD1
v_gene: TRBV7-9

CDR3nt: TGTGCCAGCAGCTTGAGGGACAGGGGGCGCTTCGATACGCAGTATTTT
CDR3aa: CASSLRDRGRFDTQYF
j_gene: TRBJ2-3
abundance: -
d_gene: TRBD1
v_gene: TRBV7-8

CDR3nt: TGTGCCTGGAGCCGGACGGTGAACACTGAAGCTTTCTTT
CDR3aa: CAWSRTVNTEAFF
j_gene: TRBJ1-1
abundance: -
d_gene: -
v_gene: TRBV30

CDR3nt: TGTGCCAGCAGCTTGGGGTCTGGGGGGTATGGCTACACCTTC
CDR3aa: CASSLGSGGYGYTF
j_gene: TRBJ1-2
abundance: -
d_gene: -
v_gene: TRBV5-5

CDR3nt: TGTGCCAGTAGTATAGGCGAGACAGGGCGTCAGCCCCAGCATTTT
CDR3aa: CASSIGETGRQPQHF
j_gene: TRBJ1-5
abundance: -
d_gene: TRBD1
v_gene: TRBV19

CDR3nt: TGTGCCAGCAGTCTGACAGGGGTCGTCACTGAAGCTTTCTTT
CDR3aa: CASSLTGVVTEAFF
j_gene: TRBJ1-1
abundance: -
d_gene: TRBD1
v_gene: TRBV28

CDR3nt: TGTGCCAGTAGTTCTAGTTGGGTCCCCCAGCATTTT
CDR3aa: CASSSSWVPQHF
j_gene: TRBJ1-5
abundance: -
d_gene: -
v_gene: TRBV19

CDR3nt: TGTGCCTGGAAAGCAGGGCCCTACGAGCAGTACTTC
CDR3aa: CAWKAGPYEQYF
j_gene: TRBJ2-7
abundance: -
d_gene: -
v_gene: TRBV30

CDR3nt: TGTGCCAGCAGGGTACTAGCGGGAGGGCCTGGGGGCGAGCAGTACTTC
CDR3aa: CASRVLAGGPGGEQYF
j_gene: TRBJ2-7
abundance: -
d_gene: TRBD2
v_gene: TRBV2

CDR3nt: TGTGCCAGCAGCTTAGAACTGGTAGAGCAGTACTTC
CDR3aa: CASSLELVEQYF
j_gene: TRBJ2-7
abundance: -
d_gene: -
v_gene: TRBV7-9

CDR3nt: TGTGCCAGCAGTTTATTCGGCAGGAACACTGAAGCTTTCTTT
CDR3aa: CASSLFGRNTEAFF
j_gene: TRBJ1-1
abundance: -
d_gene: -
v_gene: TRBV27

CDR3nt: TGTGCCAGCAGGAACCCTGACAATGAGCAGTTCTTC
CDR3aa: CASRNPDNEQFF
j_gene: TRBJ2-1
abundance: -
d_gene: -
v_gene: TRBV27

CDR3nt: TGTGCCAGCAGCTTGGCGGGAGAGCTGACCGGGGAGCTGTTTTTT
CDR3aa: CASSLAGELTGELFF
j_gene: TRBJ2-2
abundance: -
d_gene: -
v_gene: TRBV5-4